This T cell receptor (beta chain) was recorded in a study of CD8+ T cells in alopecia areata. It was cDNA, reverse transcribed from extracted RNA, that served as the sequencing template. Data came from immunoSEQ multiplex PCR; TCRdb stores just in-frame clones and leaves some out. The repertoire holds 65,000 to 95,000 clones, roughly 47% seen once, with around 5% in the top ten. CDR3 length equals 14 residues. V lost 3 bases, J lost 3 bases, and 12 bases lay in between. Germline-derived CDR1 and CDR2 are MGHRA and YSYEKL. The sequence was collected from a human donor with alopecia areata. Sequencing used NKG2D-high CD8+ T cells sorted from blood. The chain recombines TRBV4-1 with TRBJ2-7; perhaps D is TRBD1 or TRBD2 (5 bases each). The DNA of the CDR3 is TGCGCCAGCAGCCAGGGGACCCAATTCTACGAGCAGTACTTC. It encodes CASSQGTQFYEQYF.